This T cell receptor beta chain stems from a study of response to subunit inactivated influenza vaccine. The study, taken as a whole, reports: New T cells are recruited in small numbers by each seasonal influenza vaccination, according to the authors' suggestion.

One entry per CDR3 protein, called by TCRdb with MiXCR from the RT-PCR reads. This sample has about 500,000 distinct CDR3 sequences, with approximately 15% found just once. Remarks on this clonotype: Its specificity is not known.

The CDR3 runs 16 residues. Trimming took off 5 bases at V and 0 bases at J, with 15 bases between the two ends. The rearrangement uses TRBV12-3 or TRBV12-4 and TRBJ2-3; TRBD1 is a possible D gene (6 bases). Specimen: CD4+ T cells sorted from PBMCs, collected roughly 24 months after vaccination. The TCR was taken from a man aged 50 to 69 who received an inactivated influenza vaccine. The CDR3: CASSPPTGLSTDTQYF. The CDR3 region has the DNA TGTGCCAGCAGTCCCCCCACAGGGTTGAGCACAGATACGCAGTATTTT.